This T cell receptor beta chain stems from a study of cytomegalovirus exposure and HLA in healthy donors. As regards this clone: Its matching antigen is unknown.

Libraries were prepared by immunoSEQ multiplex PCR; TCRdb keeps only in-frame clonotypes and omits some of them. Here the sample spans fewer than 250,000 clones, more than 75% being singletons. Findings of the study overall: In the roughly 120 validation repertoires, about 94% of cluster scores exceeded 0, per a later analysis. According to the study, roughly 160 TCR beta chains were cytomegalovirus-associated.

This CDR3 has 16 residues. The V end lost 5 bases, the J end lost 5 bases, and 21 bases lay between the germline ends. The germline V gene encodes CDR1 MNHEY and CDR2 SMNVEV (reference sequence). Sequencing input: PBMCs. This receptor was taken from a man aged 18 to 30 in good health and CMV-seronegative. This chain links TRBV27 with TRBJ1-1, with D tentatively TRBD1 (6 bases). The CDR3 region is CASSPTLQGRGTEAFF. As DNA, the CDR3 is TGTGCCAGCAGTCCAACCCTACAGGGAAGAGGAACTGAAGCTTTCTTT.